This paragraph reports one T cell receptor beta chain. Its antigen is undetermined. This entry belongs to a study of response to subunit inactivated influenza vaccine. V was pared by 5 bases and J by 0 bases, with 6 bases of the junction left unmatched. The length of the CDR3 is 15 residues. Looked up from germline, CDR1 is DFQATT and CDR2 is SNEGSKA (reference sequence). TCRdb re-called the RT-PCR reads with MiXCR, one entry per CDR3 protein. This table holds over 300,000 distinct CDR3 sequences, 20% to 25% found once. General study points: Authors suggested each seasonal flu vaccination may recruit only limited numbers of new T cells.

Here the sequenced sample was PBMCs from blood, taken approximately 20 months after vaccination. The V call is TRBV20-1, the J call TRBJ2-1; 8 bases match TRBD1. The TCR comes from a man aged 45 to 70 who received an inactivated influenza vaccine. As DNA, the CDR3 is TGCAGTGCTCCTGGACAGGGTAGCTCCTACAATGAGCAGTTCTTC. Translated: CSAPGQGSSYNEQFF.